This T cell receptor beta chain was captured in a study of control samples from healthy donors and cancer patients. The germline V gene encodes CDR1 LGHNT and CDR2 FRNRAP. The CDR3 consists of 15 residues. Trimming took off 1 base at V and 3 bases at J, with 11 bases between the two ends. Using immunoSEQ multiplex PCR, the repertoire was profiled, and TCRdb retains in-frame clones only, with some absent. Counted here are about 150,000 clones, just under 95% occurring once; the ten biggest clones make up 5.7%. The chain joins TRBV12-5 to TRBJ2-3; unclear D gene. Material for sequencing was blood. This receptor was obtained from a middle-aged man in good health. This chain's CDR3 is CASGLGRLKTDTQYF. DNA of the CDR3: TGTGCTAGTGGTTTGGGTCGCCTCAAAACAGATACGCAGTATTTT.